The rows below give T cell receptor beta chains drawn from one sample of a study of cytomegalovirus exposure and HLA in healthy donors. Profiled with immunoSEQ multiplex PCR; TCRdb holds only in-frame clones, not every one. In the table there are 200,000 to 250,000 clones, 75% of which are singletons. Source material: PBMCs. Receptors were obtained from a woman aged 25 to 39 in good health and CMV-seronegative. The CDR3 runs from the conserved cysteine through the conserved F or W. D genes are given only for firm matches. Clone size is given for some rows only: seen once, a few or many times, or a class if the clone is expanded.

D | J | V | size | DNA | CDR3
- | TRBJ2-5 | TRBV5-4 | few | TGTGCCAGCAGCTACGACAGCCAAGAGACCCAGTACTTC | CASSYDSQETQYF
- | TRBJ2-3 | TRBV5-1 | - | TGCGCCAGCAGCCCCGAGGGGGGCACAGATACGCAGTATTTT | CASSPEGGTDTQYF
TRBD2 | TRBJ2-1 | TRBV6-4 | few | TGTGCCAGCGGATTTGGAGGACTAGCGAAAAATGAGCAGTTCTTC | CASGFGGLAKNEQFF
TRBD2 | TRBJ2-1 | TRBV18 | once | TGTGCCAGCTCATCTAGACTAGCGGGGGATTCCTACAATGAGCAGTTCTTC | CASSSRLAGDSYNEQFF
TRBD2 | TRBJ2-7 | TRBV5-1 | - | TGCGCCAGCAGCCATGGGGCTAGCGGGGCCTACGAGCAGTACTTC | CASSHGASGAYEQYF
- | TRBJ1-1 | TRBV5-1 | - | TGCGCCAGCAGCTTGGCGGGAGGTTACACTGAAGCTTTCTTT | CASSLAGGYTEAFF
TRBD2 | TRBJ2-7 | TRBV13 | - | TGTGCCAGCAGCTTAGGCCGGGGGGGCCCCTACGAGCAGTACTTC | CASSLGRGGPYEQYF
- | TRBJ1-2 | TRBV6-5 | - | TGTGCCAGCAGCCTGGGCCTGAATAACTATGGCTACACCTTC | CASSLGLNNYGYTF
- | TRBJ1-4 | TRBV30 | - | TGTGCCTGGAGTGTAGGGACTACGGGGGAAAAACTGTTTTTT | CAWSVGTTGEKLFF
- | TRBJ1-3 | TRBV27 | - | TGTGCCAGCAGTTTGGCGGCTTATGGAAACACCATATATTTT | CASSLAAYGNTIYF
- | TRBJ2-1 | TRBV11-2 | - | TGTGCCAGCAGATCTCTTAGGAGGGTTTCCTACAATGAGCAGTTCTTC | CASRSLRRVSYNEQFF
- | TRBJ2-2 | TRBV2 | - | TGTGCCTCCAAGGTCACCCCCAGGGGTACCGGGGAGCTGTTTTTT | CASKVTPRGTGELFF
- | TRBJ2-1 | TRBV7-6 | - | TGTGCCAGCAGCTTAGCAGGGGGTAGGGGCAATGAGCAGTTCTTC | CASSLAGGRGNEQFF
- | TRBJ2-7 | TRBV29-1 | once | TGCAGCGTTGAGATACAGGGTTACGAGCAGTACTTC | CSVEIQGYEQYF
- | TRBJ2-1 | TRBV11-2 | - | TGTGCCAGCAGCTTACTAGCTTCGAGCTCCTACAATGAGCAGTTCTTC | CASSLLASSSYNEQFF
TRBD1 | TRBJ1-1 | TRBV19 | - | TGTGCCAGTATGTCAGGGACAGCACTAAACACTGAAGCTTTCTTT | CASMSGTALNTEAFF
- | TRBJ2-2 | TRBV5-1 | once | TGCGCCAGCAGCTTGGAAGGTAGCGGCAGACCGAACACCGGGGAGCTGTTTTTT | CASSLEGSGRPNTGELFF
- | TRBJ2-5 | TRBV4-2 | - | TGTGCCAGCAGCCCTGGGGGACGGGAGCCATTAGAGACCCAGTACTTC | CASSPGGREPLETQYF
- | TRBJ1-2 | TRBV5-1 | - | TGCGCCAGCAGCTTGGTGGCAGATTATGGCTACACCTTC | CASSLVADYGYTF
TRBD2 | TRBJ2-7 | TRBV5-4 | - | TGTGCCAGCAGCTTGGCGGGACTAGCGGGATTAACCTACGAGCAGTACTTC | CASSLAGLAGLTYEQYF
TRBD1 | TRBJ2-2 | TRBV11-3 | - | TGTGCCAGCAGCTTAAGACAGGGGTTGGACACCGGGGAGCTGTTTTTT | CASSLRQGLDTGELFF
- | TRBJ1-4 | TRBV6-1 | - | TGTGCCGGGATGGGGGGTGGAACTAATGAAAAACTGTTTTTT | CAGMGGGTNEKLFF
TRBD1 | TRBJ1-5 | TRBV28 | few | TGTGCCAGCAGCCGACAGGGGTCGGGGCCCCAGCATTTT | CASSRQGSGPQHF
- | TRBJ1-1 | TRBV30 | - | TGTGCCTGGAGTGTCCTTAACACTGAAGCTTTCTTT | CAWSVLNTEAFF
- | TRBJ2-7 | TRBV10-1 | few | TGCGCCAGCAGTGACAGTAACCCCTACGAGCAGTACTTC | CASSDSNPYEQYF
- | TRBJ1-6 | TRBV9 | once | TGTGCCAGCGGGAGGAATAGTTCACCCCTCCACTTT | CASGRNSSPLHF
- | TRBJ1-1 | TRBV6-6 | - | TGTGCCAGCAGTTACTCCCCCGGGACAAACACTGAAGCTTTCTTT | CASSYSPGTNTEAFF
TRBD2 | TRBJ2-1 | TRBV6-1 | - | TGTGCCAGCAGTGGGACTAGCGGGAGGGGGCTCAATGAGCAGTTCTTC | CASSGTSGRGLNEQFF
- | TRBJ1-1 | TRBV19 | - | TGTGCCAGTAGTATAGTAATGGCGGGTAACACTGAAGCTTTCTTT | CASSIVMAGNTEAFF
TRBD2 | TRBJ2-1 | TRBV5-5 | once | TGTGCCAGCAGCTTGGCTAGCGGGAGGGCCCACAATGAGCAGTTCTTC | CASSLASGRAHNEQFF
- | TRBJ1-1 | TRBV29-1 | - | TGCAGCGTTGAAGAGGGGAGGGAGGGCGCTTTCTTT | CSVEEGREGAFF
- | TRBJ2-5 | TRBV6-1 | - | TGTGCCAGCAGCGGAATCGACTCGATCGAGACCCAGTACTTC | CASSGIDSIETQYF
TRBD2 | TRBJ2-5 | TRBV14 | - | TGTGCCAGCAGCGGTCGACTAGCGGGATGGGAGACCCAGTACTTC | CASSGRLAGWETQYF
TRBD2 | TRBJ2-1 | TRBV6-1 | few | TGTGCCAGCAGCCCTAGCGGGGCCAATGAGCAGTTCTTC | CASSPSGANEQFF
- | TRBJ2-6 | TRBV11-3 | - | TGTGCCAGCAGCTTAGAGGGCGGGGCCAACGTCCTGACTTTC | CASSLEGGANVLTF
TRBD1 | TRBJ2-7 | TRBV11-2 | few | TGTGCCAGCAGCTTAGCACAGGGGGCCTACGAGCAGTACTTC | CASSLAQGAYEQYF
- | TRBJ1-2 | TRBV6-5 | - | TGTGCCAGCACCGACGGGGGGGCTCGTGGCTACACCTTC | CASTDGGARGYTF
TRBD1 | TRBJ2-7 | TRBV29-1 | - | TGCAGCGTTGAACCGGGACAGGGGAACAACGAGCAGTACTTC | CSVEPGQGNNEQYF
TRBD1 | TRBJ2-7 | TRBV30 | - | TGTGCCTGGTGGACAGGGACGGGCTACGAGCAGTACTTC | CAWWTGTGYEQYF
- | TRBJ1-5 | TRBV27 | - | TGTGCCAGCAGTTTGGGCAGGGGCAATCAGCCCCAGCATTTT | CASSLGRGNQPQHF
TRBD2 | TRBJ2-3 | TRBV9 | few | TGTGCCAGCAGCGTAGCCCCCCCCTCACTAGCGGGAGTAGATACGCAGTATTTT | CASSVAPPSLAGVDTQYF
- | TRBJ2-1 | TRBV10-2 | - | TGCGCCAGCAGTGAGTGGGGGGGCCGGGTGGATGAGCAGTTCTTC | CASSEWGGRVDEQFF
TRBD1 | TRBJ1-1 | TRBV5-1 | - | TGCGCCAGCAGCCCTGGGACAGGGGGGATGAACACTGAAGCTTTCTTT | CASSPGTGGMNTEAFF
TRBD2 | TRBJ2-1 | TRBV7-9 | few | TGTTCCAGCAGTTTATTGGGAGGACTAGCGGCAAGTTACAATGAGCAGTTCTTC | CSSSLLGGLAASYNEQFF
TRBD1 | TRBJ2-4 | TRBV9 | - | TGTGCCAGCAGCCCCCGGGACAGGATTGAGAGAGTAGGTAGCTCAGCCAAAAACATTCAGTACTTC | CASSPRDRIERVGSSAKNIQYF
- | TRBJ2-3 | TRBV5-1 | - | TGCGCCAGCAGGGGGCCAGATACGCAGTATTTT | CASRGPDTQYF
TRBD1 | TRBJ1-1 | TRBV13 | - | TGTGCCAGCGCAGGGGGCCCGGTGAACACTGAAGCTTTCTTT | CASAGGPVNTEAFF
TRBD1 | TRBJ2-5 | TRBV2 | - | TGTGCCAGCAGTGTAGACAGGGGCCGTAAAGAGACCCAGTACTTC | CASSVDRGRKETQYF
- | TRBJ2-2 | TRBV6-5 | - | TGTGCCAGCAAGGCGGGAACGAACACCGGGGAGCTGTTTTTT | CASKAGTNTGELFF
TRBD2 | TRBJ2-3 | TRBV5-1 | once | TGCGCCAGCAGCTCGGGACTAGCGGGGTCCGATACGCAGTATTTT | CASSSGLAGSDTQYF
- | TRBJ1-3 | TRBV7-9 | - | TGTGCCAGCAGCTTAAGTGGCCAGAGGGCTGGAAACACCATATATTTT | CASSLSGQRAGNTIYF
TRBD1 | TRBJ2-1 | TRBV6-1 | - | TGTGCCAGCAGTGATCTGGGACAGGGGGTGGGAAATGAGCAGTTCTTC | CASSDLGQGVGNEQFF
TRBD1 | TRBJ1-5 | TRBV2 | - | TGTGCCAGCAGAACCGGACAGGGGATTCAGCCCCAGCATTTT | CASRTGQGIQPQHF
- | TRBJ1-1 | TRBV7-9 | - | TGTGCCAGCAGCTTCGGGGGAGGGCCTGCTTTCTTT | CASSFGGGPAFF
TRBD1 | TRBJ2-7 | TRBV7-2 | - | TGTGCCAGCAGCCGGGGACAGGACGAGCAGTACTTC | CASSRGQDEQYF
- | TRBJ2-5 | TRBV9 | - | TGTGCCAGCAGCCCAGGTATCCAGGCCCAAGAGACCCAGTACTTC | CASSPGIQAQETQYF
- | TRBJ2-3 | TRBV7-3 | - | TGTGCCAGCAGCTCGGGACATAGCACAGATACGCAGTATTTT | CASSSGHSTDTQYF
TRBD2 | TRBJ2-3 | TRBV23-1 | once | TGCGCCAGCAGTCATCCCGGGACTACTGATACGCAGTATTTT | CASSHPGTTDTQYF
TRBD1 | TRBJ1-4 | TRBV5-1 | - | TGCGCCAGCAGCTCTACAGGGGGACTTAATGAAAAACTGTTTTTT | CASSSTGGLNEKLFF
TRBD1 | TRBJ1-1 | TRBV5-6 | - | TGTGCCAGCAGCCGGACAGGGACGAACACTGAAGCTTTCTTT | CASSRTGTNTEAFF